This T cell receptor (beta chain) was retrieved from a study of glioma-infiltrating T cells after dendritic cell vaccination. Across the study: Patients received autologous tumor lysate-pulsed dendritic cell vaccination between the early 2000s and the early 2010s. General observations from the study: Estimated pretreatment TIL content predicted outcome after dendritic cell vaccination.

Primers: 60 V beta forward and 13 J beta reverse. TCRdb's copy holds only in-frame clones and misses some; the assay was immunoSEQ multiplex PCR. The table has some 100,000 clones, roughly three quarters seen once. CDR3 length: 15 residues. Trimming stripped 4 bases from V and 0 bases from J, with 11 bases between. CDR1 and CDR2 (germline): SGHRS, YFSETQ. Details on this clone: Its antigen is undetermined.

The chain is built from TRBV5-1 and TRBJ1-3; D may be TRBD1 (5 bases). The clonotype originates from a human donor with glioblastoma. The sample consisted of blood, taken before dendritic cell vaccination. This CDR3 reads CASSPQGDSGNTIYF. The CDR3 region has the DNA TGCGCCAGCAGCCCCCAGGGCGACTCTGGAAACACCATATATTTT.